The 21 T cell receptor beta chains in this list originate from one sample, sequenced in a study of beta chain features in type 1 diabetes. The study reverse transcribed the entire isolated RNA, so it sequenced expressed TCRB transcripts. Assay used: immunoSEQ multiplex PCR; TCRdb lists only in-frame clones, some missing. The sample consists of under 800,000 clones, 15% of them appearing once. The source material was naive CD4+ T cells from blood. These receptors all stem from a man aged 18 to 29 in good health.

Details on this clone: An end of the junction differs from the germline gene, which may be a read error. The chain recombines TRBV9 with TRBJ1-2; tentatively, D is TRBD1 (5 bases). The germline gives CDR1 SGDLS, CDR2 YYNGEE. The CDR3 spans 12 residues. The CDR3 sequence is CASSVVGAPSAF. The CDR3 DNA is TGTGCCAGCAGCGTAGTCGGGGCCCCCAGCGCGTTC.

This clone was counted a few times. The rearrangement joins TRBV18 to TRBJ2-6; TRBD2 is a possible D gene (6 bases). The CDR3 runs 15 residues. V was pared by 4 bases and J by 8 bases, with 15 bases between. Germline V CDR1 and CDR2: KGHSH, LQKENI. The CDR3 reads CASSLMAGKTNVLTF. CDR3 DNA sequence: TGTGCCAGCTCACTTATGGCGGGAAAGACCAACGTCCTGACTTTC.

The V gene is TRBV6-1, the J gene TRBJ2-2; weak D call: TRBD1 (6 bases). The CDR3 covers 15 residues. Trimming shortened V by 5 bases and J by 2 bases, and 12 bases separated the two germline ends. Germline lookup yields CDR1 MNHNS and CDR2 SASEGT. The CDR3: CASSPGTRNTGELFF. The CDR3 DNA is TGTGCCAGCAGTCCCGGGACACGCAACACCGGGGAGCTGTTTTTT.

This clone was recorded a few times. The CDR3: CASSPGLAGGADTQYF. CDR3 sequence (DNA): TGCGCCAGCAGCCCCGGACTAGCGGGGGGGGCAGATACGCAGTATTTT. The chain has TRBV4-1 and TRBJ2-3, with 15 bases identical to TRBD2. With 4 bases clipped from V and 4 bases from J, the junction kept 3 bases outside the gene matches. Germline CDR1 reads MGHRA; CDR2 reads YSYEKL. This CDR3 spans 16 amino acids.

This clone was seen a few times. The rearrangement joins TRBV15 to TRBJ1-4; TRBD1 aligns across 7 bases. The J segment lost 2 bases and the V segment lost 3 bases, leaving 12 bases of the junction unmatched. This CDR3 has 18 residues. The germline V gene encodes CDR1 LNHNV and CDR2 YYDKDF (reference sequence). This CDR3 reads CATSRPQGGLATNEKLFF. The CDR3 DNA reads TGTGCCACCAGCAGGCCCCAGGGGGGGCTTGCGACTAATGAAAAACTGTTTTTT.

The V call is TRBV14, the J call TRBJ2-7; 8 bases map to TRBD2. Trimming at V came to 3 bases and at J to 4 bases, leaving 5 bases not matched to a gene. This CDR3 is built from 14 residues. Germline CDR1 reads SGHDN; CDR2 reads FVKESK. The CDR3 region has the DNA TGTGCCAGCAGCCAGCTAGCGGGCGCTTACGAGCAGTACTTC. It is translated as CASSQLAGAYEQYF.

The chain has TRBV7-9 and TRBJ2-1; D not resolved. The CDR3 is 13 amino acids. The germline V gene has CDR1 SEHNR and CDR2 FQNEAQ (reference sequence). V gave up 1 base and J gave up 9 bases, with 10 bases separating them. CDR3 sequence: CASSLESVVEQFF. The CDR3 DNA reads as TGTGCCAGCAGCTTAGAGAGCGTTGTTGAGCAGTTCTTC.

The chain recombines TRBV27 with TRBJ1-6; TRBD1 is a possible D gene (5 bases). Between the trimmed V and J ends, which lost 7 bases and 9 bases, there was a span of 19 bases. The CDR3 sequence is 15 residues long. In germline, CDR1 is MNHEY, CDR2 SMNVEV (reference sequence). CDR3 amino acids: CASTLWGVDGSPLHF. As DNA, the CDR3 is TGTGCCAGCACCCTATGGGGGGTGGATGGTTCACCCCTCCACTTT.

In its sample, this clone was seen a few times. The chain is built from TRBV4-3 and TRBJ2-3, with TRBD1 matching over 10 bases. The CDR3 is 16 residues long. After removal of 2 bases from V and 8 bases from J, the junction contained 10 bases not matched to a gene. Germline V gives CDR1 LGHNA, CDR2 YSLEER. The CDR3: CASSQRTGGKGITQYF. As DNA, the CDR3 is TGCGCCAGCAGCCAAAGGACAGGGGGGAAGGGTATTACGCAGTATTTT.

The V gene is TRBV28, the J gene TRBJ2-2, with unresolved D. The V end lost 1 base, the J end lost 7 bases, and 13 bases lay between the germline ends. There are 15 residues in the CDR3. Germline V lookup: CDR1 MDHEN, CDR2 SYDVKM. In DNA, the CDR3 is TGTGCCAGCAGTTTATTTGCAGGAAAGGACGGGGAGCTGTTTTTT. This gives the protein CASSLFAGKDGELFF.

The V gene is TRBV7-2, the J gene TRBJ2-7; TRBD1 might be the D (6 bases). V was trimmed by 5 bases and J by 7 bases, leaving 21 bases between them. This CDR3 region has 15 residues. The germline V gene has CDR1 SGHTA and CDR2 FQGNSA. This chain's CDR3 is CASSVTGQGSWEQYF. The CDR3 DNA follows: TGTGCCAGCAGCGTAACAGGGCAGGGATCTTGGGAGCAGTACTTC.

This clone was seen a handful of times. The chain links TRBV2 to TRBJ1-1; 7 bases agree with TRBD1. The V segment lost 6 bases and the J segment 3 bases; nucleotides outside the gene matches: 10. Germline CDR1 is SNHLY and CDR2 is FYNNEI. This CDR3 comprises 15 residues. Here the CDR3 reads CASSDRQGFDTEAFF. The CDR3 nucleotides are TGTGCCAGCAGCGACCGACAGGGATTCGACACTGAAGCTTTCTTT.

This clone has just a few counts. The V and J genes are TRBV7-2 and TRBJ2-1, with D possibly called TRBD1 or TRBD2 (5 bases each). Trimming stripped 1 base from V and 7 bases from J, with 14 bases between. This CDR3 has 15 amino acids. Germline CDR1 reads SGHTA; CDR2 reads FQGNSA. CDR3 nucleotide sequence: TGTGCCAGCAGCTTAGTCGGGGCTAGGGCAAATGAGCAGTTCTTC. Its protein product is CASSLVGARANEQFF.

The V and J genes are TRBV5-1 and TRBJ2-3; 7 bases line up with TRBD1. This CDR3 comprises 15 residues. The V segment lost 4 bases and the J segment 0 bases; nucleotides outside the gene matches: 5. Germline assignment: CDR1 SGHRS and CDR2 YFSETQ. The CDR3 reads CASSNYRGSTDTQYF. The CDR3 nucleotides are TGCGCCAGCAGCAACTACAGGGGTAGCACAGATACGCAGTATTTT.

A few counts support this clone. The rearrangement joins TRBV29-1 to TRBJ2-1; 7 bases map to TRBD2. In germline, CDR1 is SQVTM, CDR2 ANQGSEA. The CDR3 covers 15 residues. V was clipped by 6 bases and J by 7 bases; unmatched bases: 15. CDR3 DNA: TGCAGCGTGCTTCGGGACTACCAACGCCAAAATGAGCAGTTCTTC. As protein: CSVLRDYQRQNEQFF.

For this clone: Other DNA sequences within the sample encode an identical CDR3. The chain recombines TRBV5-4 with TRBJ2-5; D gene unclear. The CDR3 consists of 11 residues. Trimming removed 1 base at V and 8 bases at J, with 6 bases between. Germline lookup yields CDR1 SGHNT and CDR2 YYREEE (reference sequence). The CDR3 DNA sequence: TGTGCCAGCAGCTTGATGGAAACCCAGTACTTC. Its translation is CASSLMETQYF.

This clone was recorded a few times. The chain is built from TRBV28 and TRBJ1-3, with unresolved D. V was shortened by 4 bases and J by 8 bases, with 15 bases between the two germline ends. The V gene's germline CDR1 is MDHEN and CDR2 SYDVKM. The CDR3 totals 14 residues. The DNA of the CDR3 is TGTGCCAGCAGTTATCGGACTGCTAGTGACACCATATATTTT. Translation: CASSYRTASDTIYF.

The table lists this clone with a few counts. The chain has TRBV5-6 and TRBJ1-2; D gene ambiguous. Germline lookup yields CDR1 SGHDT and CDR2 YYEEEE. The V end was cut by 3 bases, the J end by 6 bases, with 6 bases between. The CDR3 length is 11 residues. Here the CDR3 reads CASSSQDGYTF. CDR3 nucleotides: TGTGCCAGCAGCTCTCAAGATGGCTACACCTTC.

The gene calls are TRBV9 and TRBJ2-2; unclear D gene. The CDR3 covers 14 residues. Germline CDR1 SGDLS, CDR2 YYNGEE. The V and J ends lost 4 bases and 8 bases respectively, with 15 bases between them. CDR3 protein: CASSSRSTWGELFF. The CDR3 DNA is TGTGCCAGCAGCTCCCGGTCCACCTGGGGGGAGCTGTTTTTT. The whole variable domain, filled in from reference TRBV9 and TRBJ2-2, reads DSGVTQTPKHLITATGQRVTLRCSPRSGDLSVYWYQQSLDQGLQFLIQYYNGEERAKGNILERFSAQQFPDLHSELNLSSLELGDSALYFCASSSRSTWGELFFGEGSRLTVL.

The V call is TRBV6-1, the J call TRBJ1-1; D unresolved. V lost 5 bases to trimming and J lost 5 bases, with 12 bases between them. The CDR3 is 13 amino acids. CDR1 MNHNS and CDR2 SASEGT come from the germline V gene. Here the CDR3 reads CASSSEVTTEAFF. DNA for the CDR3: TGTGCCAGCAGTTCGGAAGTGACGACTGAAGCTTTCTTT.

CDR3 DNA sequence: TGCAGCGCAACAAAACAAACCGGGACTAGCCATTCATACGAGCAGTACTTC. This encodes CSATKQTGTSHSYEQYF. This rearrangement joins TRBV29-1 to TRBJ2-7; 9 bases are a match to TRBD2. The CDR3 extends over 17 amino acids. Germline values: CDR1 SQVTM, CDR2 ANQGSEA. J lost 4 bases, V lost 7 bases, and 20 bases had no gene match.